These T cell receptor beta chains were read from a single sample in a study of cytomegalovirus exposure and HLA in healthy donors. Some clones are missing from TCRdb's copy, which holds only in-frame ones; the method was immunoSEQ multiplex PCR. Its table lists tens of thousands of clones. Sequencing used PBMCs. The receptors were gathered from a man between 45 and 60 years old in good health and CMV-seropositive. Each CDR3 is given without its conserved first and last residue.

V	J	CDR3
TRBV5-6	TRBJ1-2	ASSPTTNYGYT
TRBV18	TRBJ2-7	ASSLLAGVNEQY
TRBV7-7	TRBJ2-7	ASSQSGTGGKQY
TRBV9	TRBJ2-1	ASSAWDSALVNEQF
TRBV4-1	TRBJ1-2	ASSLLQGASYGYT
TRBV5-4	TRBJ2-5	ASSQQGAEETQY
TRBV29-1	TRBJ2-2	SVEVMSNRANGELF
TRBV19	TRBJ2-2	ASSIQGAHGELF
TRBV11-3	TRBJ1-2	ATRAGRGYGYT
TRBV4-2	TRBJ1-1	ASSQAVRIQGEAF
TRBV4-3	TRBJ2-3	ASSQVGLAGVPDTQY
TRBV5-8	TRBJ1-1	ASSFEGWATTEAF
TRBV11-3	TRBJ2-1	ASSLAGTGYLGEQF
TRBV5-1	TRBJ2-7	ASSFQQGSGEQY
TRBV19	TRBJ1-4	ASTPGQFNEKLF
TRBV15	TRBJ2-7	ATSVGGAGAKQY
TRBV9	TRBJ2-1	ASSVSSGTRNEQF